One and the same sample provided the 8 T cell receptor beta chains below, sequenced in a study of cytomegalovirus exposure and HLA in healthy donors (dated by TCRdb to about 2017). The library was built by means of the immunoSEQ multiplex PCR assay. A mixture of 60 forward primers for TCR Vbeta segments and 13 reverse primers for TCR Jbeta segments was used in the multiplex PCR. TCRdb carries this immuneACCESS record with in-frame sequences only. Its versions omit some clonotypes, under half of them owing to an unresolved V gene in the studies checked, with the rest unexplained. The sample records roughly 180,000 clones, approximately 80% of which are singletons. Of the sample, 0.7% to 0.8% is held by the ten largest clones. Source material: PBMCs. These TCRs come from a female donor in good health and CMV-seronegative.

This clone turned up a few times. The V gene is TRBV18, the J gene TRBJ1-5; 7 bases map to TRBD1. J lost 0 bases, V lost 9 bases, and 11 bases had no gene match. The CDR3 is 16 amino acids. Germline loops: CDR1 KGHSH, CDR2 LQKENI. The chain's CDR3 is CASSTGQPNSNQPQHF. CDR3 bases: TGTGCCAGTTCTACGGGACAGCCGAATAGCAATCAGCCCCAGCATTTT. The full variable domain, completed using reference TRBV18 and TRBJ1-5, is NAGVMQNPRHLVRRRGQEARLRCSPMKGHSHVYWYRQLPEEGLKFMVYLQKENIIDESGMPKERFSAEFPKEGPSILRIQQVVRGDSAAYFCASSTGQPNSNQPQHFGDGTRLSIL.

This chain uses TRBV7-9 with TRBJ2-7, with a tentative D call TRBD1 (6 bases). CDR1 is SEHNR, CDR2 FQNEAQ, per germline (reference sequence). With 4 bases removed from V and 6 bases from J, the gap between germline ends came to 16 bases. CDR3 length: 14 residues. For the CDR3, the DNA is TGTGCCAGCAGCTCGGACAGTGGGGTGAGCGAGCAGTACTTC. Encoded protein: CASSSDSGVSEQYF.

This chain connects TRBV19 to TRBJ2-7, with unresolved D. Germline-derived CDR1 and CDR2 are LNHDA and SQIVND (reference sequence). The CDR3 is 13 amino acids. V was cut by 6 bases and J by 3 bases, with 12 bases left in between. The CDR3 DNA is TGTGCCAGTAGAGAGACGGGTTACTACGAGCAGTACTTC. This gives the protein CASRETGYYEQYF.

This chain connects TRBV11-2 to TRBJ1-2; a possible D gene is TRBD1 (6 bases). Looked up from germline, CDR1 is SGHAT and CDR2 is FQNNGV. V was cut by 0 bases and J by 4 bases, with 12 bases left in between. CDR3 length equals 15 residues. CDR3 nucleotides: TGTGCCAGCAGCTTAGATAGAACAGGGTTCTATGGCTACACCTTC. Its translation is CASSLDRTGFYGYTF.

V usage is TRBV2 and J usage is TRBJ1-1; D possibly corresponds to TRBD1 (5 bases). Trimming removed 7 bases at V and 0 bases at J, with 12 bases between. This CDR3 has 14 amino acids. Germline-derived CDR1 and CDR2 are SNHLY and FYNNEI. The CDR3 DNA sequence: TGTGCCAGCATCCAGGGACTATTGAACACTGAAGCTTTCTTT. This gives the protein CASIQGLLNTEAFF.

J is TRBJ2-6 and V is TRBV9; maybe TRBD2 (6 bases). Trimming took 3 bases from V and 4 from J, leaving 20 bases between them. CDR1 is SGDLS, CDR2 YYNGEE, per germline. This CDR3 has 18 residues. The CDR3 bases are TGTGCCAGCAGCGCGCTGGGCGGGACCGGTGGCGGGGCCAACGTCCTGACTTTC. This encodes CASSALGGTGGGANVLTF.

This clone was observed a few times. The chain combines TRBV25-1 with TRBJ1-3; 8 bases are shared with TRBD1. The CDR3 runs to 15 residues. Looked up from germline, CDR1 is MGHDK and CDR2 is SYGVNS. V was clipped by 3 bases and J by 10 bases; unmatched bases: 11. Here the CDR3 DNA reads TGTGCCAGCAGTGAGTTCGGCAGGGGGCTCCCAACCATATATTTT. It yields the protein CASSEFGRGLPTIYF.

The chain couples TRBV9 to TRBJ2-2; D gene ambiguous. In germline, CDR1 is SGDLS, CDR2 YYNGEE. V shed 0 bases and J shed 5 bases, with 5 bases lying between them. This CDR3 region has 13 residues. The CDR3 loop is CASSVVPTGELFF. The CDR3, as DNA: TGTGCCAGCAGCGTAGTCCCGACCGGGGAGCTGTTTTTT.